This TCR beta chain was captured in a study of OX40 agonist ivuxolimab in advanced cancers. Study summary: Treatment of patients was with ivuxolimab, an agonistic anti-OX40 (CD134) antibody.

Profiled with immunoSEQ multiplex PCR; TCRdb holds only in-frame clones, not every one. The table shows tens of thousands of clones, with more than 85% occurring only once. Worth noting for this clone: Its antigen remains unidentified. The junction does not match germline at one end; this may be a read error.

Broader study findings: At doses 0.1 to 3.0 mg/kg, CD4+ and CD8+ clones expanded. The mean number of expanded clones was higher in CD8+ T cells than in CD4+.

CDR3 size: 13 residues. CDR1 MNHNS and CDR2 SASEGT come from the germline V gene. Material: CD4+ or CD8+ T cells sorted from blood, obtained in a trial of the OX40 agonist ivuxolimab. This clonotype was sampled from an adult with an advanced solid tumor such as melanoma, head and neck, liver or kidney cancer. V and J are TRBV6-1 and TRBJ1-2; D gene uncertain. The CDR3 DNA reads as TGTGCCGGCAGTGAAACGACGACGAGGGGCTACACCTTC. It codes for CAGSETTTRGYTF.